This is a list of T cell receptor beta chains from one sample in a study of regulatory T cells in long-lasting Graves disease. Each CDR3 protein is one row after TCRdb ran MiXCR on the multiplex PCR reads. Here the sample spans 300,000 to 400,000 distinct CDR3 sequences, 18% being singletons. The sample here was peripheral blood mononuclear cells (PBMCs), taken at new diagnosis, from a patient treated with antithyroid drugs. These receptors originate from a female donor with Graves disease. Each CDR3 is given with its conserved first and last residue. A D gene is named only where the DNA matches it firmly. Some rows have no size entry. The others give once, few or many, or a class for an expanded clone.

>many|TRBV27|.|TRBJ1-6|15
CASARPTEYNSPLHF
TGTGCCAGCGCCCGGCCGACAGAGTATAATTCACCCCTCCACTTT
>many|TRBV20-1|TRBD2|TRBJ2-2|16
CSALPSGSVGPGELFF
TGCAGTGCTCTTCCTAGCGGGAGTGTGGGGCCCGGGGAGCTGTTTTTT
>many|TRBV11-2|TRBD2|TRBJ2-3|16
CASSQGAGVNTDTQYF
TGTGCCAGCAGCCAAGGCGCGGGGGTAAACACAGATACGCAGTATTTT
>few|TRBV28|TRBD2|TRBJ2-3|16
CASSSLLAGGGDTQYF
TGTGCCAGCAGTTCCCTCCTAGCGGGGGGGGGGGATACGCAGTATTTT
>many|TRBV12-3/TRBV12-4|.|TRBJ2-3|14
CASKGPTLVGTQYF
TGTGCCAGCAAAGGACCTACCCTCGTTGGTACGCAGTATTTT
>.|TRBV11-2|TRBD2|TRBJ2-2|16
CASSLGSGSFTGELFF
TGTGCCAGCAGCTTAGGGAGCGGGAGCTTTACCGGGGAGCTGTTTTTT
>many|TRBV25-1|TRBD1|TRBJ2-5|19
CASSERLLDRGGLKRPQYF
TGTGCCAGCAGTGAGCGGTTGTTGGACAGGGGGGGATTGAAGAGACCCCAGTACTTC
>many|TRBV14|TRBD2|TRBJ2-5|15
CASSQVAGGAETQYF
TGTGCCAGCAGCCAAGTAGCGGGAGGGGCAGAGACCCAGTACTTC
>many|TRBV30|.|TRBJ1-6|13
CAWERIYNSPLHF
TGTGCCTGGGAGCGTATTTATAATTCACCCCTCCACTTT
>many|TRBV10-1|.|TRBJ1-3|13
CASSVGFGNTIYF
TGCGCCAGCTCCGTTGGCTTTGGAAACACCATATATTTT
>many|TRBV12-3/TRBV12-4|TRBD1|TRBJ2-1|13
CASSPGQGTEQFF
TGTGCCAGCAGTCCCGGACAGGGCACTGAGCAGTTCTTC
>.|TRBV12-3/TRBV12-4|TRBD2|TRBJ2-4|16
CASSFSSLREGNIQYF
TGTGCCAGCAGTTTTTCGAGTCTCAGGGAGGGCAACATTCAGTACTTC
>many|TRBV28|.|TRBJ1-5|14
CASSAQDSNQPQHF
TGTGCCAGCAGTGCACAGGACAGCAATCAGCCCCAGCATTTT
>many|TRBV5-1|TRBD1|TRBJ2-3|16
CASSGYPGQGENTQYF
TGCGCCAGCAGCGGATACCCGGGACAGGGTGAAAATACGCAGTATTTT
>.|TRBV28|TRBD1|TRBJ1-5|17
CASTGGGGQQCNQPQHF
TGTGCCAGCACCGGGGGGGGGGGACAGCAGTGCAATCAGCCCCAGCATTTT
>many|TRBV28|TRBD2|TRBJ2-2|16
CASSFPLAGETGELFF
TGTGCCAGCAGTTTCCCACTAGCGGGAGAAACCGGGGAGCTGTTTTTT
>many|TRBV6-1|.|TRBJ2-7|14
CASSEQGTSYEQYF
TGTGCCAGCAGTGAACAGGGCACCTCCTACGAGCAGTACTTC
>many|TRBV28|TRBD1|TRBJ2-7|15
CASRASGTGVREQYF
TGTGCCAGCAGAGCCTCCGGGACAGGCGTCAGGGAGCAGTACTTC
>many|TRBV30|TRBD1|TRBJ2-5|14
CAWSDRGLQETQYF
TGTGCCTGGAGTGACAGGGGCTTGCAAGAGACCCAGTACTTC
>many|TRBV13|.|TRBJ1-1|15
CASSLGIGENTEAFF
TGTGCCAGCAGCTTAGGGATCGGTGAGAACACTGAAGCTTTCTTT
>many|TRBV15|.|TRBJ1-5|15
CATRLEAVSNQPQHF
TGTGCCACCAGGTTGGAGGCAGTCTCCAATCAGCCCCAGCATTTT
>few|TRBV7-9|.|TRBJ2-1|15
CASSSSGTAINEQFF
TGTGCCAGCAGCTCTTCCGGGACTGCTATCAATGAGCAGTTCTTC
>many|TRBV2|.|TRBJ2-1|11
CASSYPNEQFF
TGTGCCAGCAGTTACCCCAATGAGCAGTTCTTC
>few|TRBV2|.|TRBJ1-6|15
CASTEGAVVASPLHF
TGTGCCAGCACCGAAGGGGCAGTCGTTGCTTCACCCCTCCACTTT
>many|TRBV7-8|TRBD2|TRBJ2-7|15
CASSLGAGSSYEQYF
TGTGCCAGCAGCTTGGGAGCGGGGAGCTCCTACGAGCAGTACTTC
>many|TRBV28|.|TRBJ1-2|14
CASSSPGRDGGYTF
TGTGCCAGCAGTTCCCCGGGGAGGGATGGTGGCTACACCTTC
>many|TRBV20-1|TRBD2|TRBJ2-7|15
CSAIAGGRSTYEQYF
TGCAGTGCAATAGCGGGAGGGAGGTCCACCTACGAGCAGTACTTC
>many|TRBV18|TRBD2|TRBJ2-3|16
CASSSLLARATDTQYF
TGTGCCAGCTCATCGCTACTAGCGCGGGCCACAGATACGCAGTATTTT
>many|TRBV12-5|.|TRBJ1-5|13
CASAPRGDQPQHF
TGTGCTAGTGCCCCGAGGGGAGATCAGCCCCAGCATTTT